This TCR beta chain was documented in a study of technical replicates of blood from a handful of donors. Profiled with immunoSEQ multiplex PCR; TCRdb holds only in-frame clones, not every one. The table shows about 83,000 clones, with 90% to 95% occurring only once. The germline V gene encodes CDR1 SEHNR and CDR2 FQNEAQ (reference sequence). This CDR3 is 16 amino acids long. V lost 4 bases to trimming and J lost 4 bases, with 20 bases between them. The gene calls are TRBV7-9 and TRBJ2-7, with a weak D call TRBD1 (5 bases). The sequencing sample was made of T cells isolated from PBMCs. This sequence originates from a human donor in good health. The CDR3 DNA reads TGTGCCAGCAGCTCCCCAACAGGCCCTTCTATTTACGAGCAGTACTTC. This codes for CASSSPTGPSIYEQYF.